The 8 T cell receptor beta chains below come from one sample, sequenced in a study of T cell responses to AZD1222 COVID-19 vaccine. Some clones are missing from TCRdb's copy, which holds only in-frame ones; the method was immunoSEQ multiplex PCR. Among some 100,000 clones listed, 92% were seen once. The material was peripheral blood, obtained on day 0 of AZD1222 vaccination. Receptor source: an adult in good health.

This rearrangement joins TRBV4-1 to TRBJ1-5; TRBD1 matches at 7 bases. CDR1 is MGHRA, CDR2 YSYEKL, per germline. The CDR3 contains 14 residues. The V segment lost 2 bases and the J segment 7 bases; nucleotides outside the gene matches: 5. CDR3 region: CASSQTGVGQPQHF. CDR3 nucleotides: TGCGCCAGCAGCCAAACAGGGGTAGGGCAGCCCCAGCATTTT.

This clone appeared a single time. The chain employs TRBV27 and TRBJ2-1; 12 bases agree with TRBD2. The V segment lost 4 bases and the J segment 4 bases; nucleotides outside the gene matches: 2. The CDR3 is 15 residues long. Per germline, CDR1 MNHEY and CDR2 SMNVEV (reference sequence). CDR3 in DNA: TGTGCCAGCAGTTCAGGACTAGCGGGGTACAATGAGCAGTTCTTC. It encodes CASSSGLAGYNEQFF.

V and J are TRBV7-9 and TRBJ2-1, with TRBD2 identical over 10 bases. Germline V CDR1 and CDR2: SEHNR, FQNEAQ (reference sequence). The CDR3 is 17 residues long. The J segment lost 2 bases and the V segment lost 3 bases, leaving 7 bases of the junction unmatched. As DNA, the CDR3 is TGTGCCAGCAGCTTGGACCCAGCGGGAGGGGCCTACAATGAGCAGTTCTTC. Translated, it gives CASSLDPAGGAYNEQFF.

At least ten counts were recorded for this clone. This sequence joins TRBV6-2 or TRBV6-3 and TRBJ2-5, with D maybe TRBD2 (5 bases). V shed 1 base and J shed 5 bases, with 11 bases lying between them. CDR3 length: 14 amino acids. Germline assignment: CDR1 MNHEY and CDR2 SVGEGT. The CDR3 here is CASSYLLDGETQYF. Here the CDR3 DNA reads TGTGCCAGCAGTTACTTACTAGATGGGGAGACCCAGTACTTC.

The rearrangement joins TRBV5-1 to TRBJ2-1; no clear D gene. Between the trimmed V and J ends, which lost 3 bases and 1 base, there was a span of 14 bases. Germline V gene sequence: CDR1 SGHRS, CDR2 YFSETQ. The CDR3 has 16 residues. CDR3 coding DNA: TGCGCCAGCAGCTCTACCCTAGGTGGGTCCTACAATGAGCAGTTCTTC. This codes for CASSSTLGGSYNEQFF.

The rearrangement uses TRBV6-5 and TRBJ1-1, with D maybe TRBD1 (6 bases). V lost 5 bases to trimming and J lost 4 bases, with 11 bases between them. Germline lookup yields CDR1 MNHEY and CDR2 SVGAGI. The CDR3 has 13 amino acids. The DNA of the CDR3 is TGTGCCAGCAGTCTAGGAGGGGGCACTGAAGCTTTCTTT. Translation gives CASSLGGGTEAFF.

The chain is built from TRBV28 and TRBJ2-3; D not resolved. This CDR3 contains 15 residues. The V end lost 4 bases, the J end lost 1 base, and 12 bases lay between the germline ends. CDR1 is MDHEN, CDR2 SYDVKM, per germline. CDR3 coding DNA: TGTGCCAGCAGTTCCCCGGGCGGTGGCACAGATACGCAGTATTTT. Translating gives CASSSPGGGTDTQYF.

This chain joins TRBV4-1 and TRBJ1-6; 7 bases are a match to TRBD1. The trim removed 2 bases at V and 7 bases at J, leaving 8 bases unmatched. This CDR3 is built from 16 residues. CDR1 and CDR2 from the germline V gene are MGHRA and YSYEKL. CDR3 sequence (DNA): TGCGCCAGCAGCCAATTCAGGGGGTCTCAGAATTCACCCCTCCACTTT. The encoded protein is CASSQFRGSQNSPLHF.